One and the same sample provided the 26 T cell receptor beta chains below, sequenced in a study of cytomegalovirus exposure and HLA in healthy donors. Vbeta (60) and Jbeta (13) primers were used in the PCR. The protocol was immunoSEQ multiplex PCR, while the TCRdb copy is restricted to in-frame clones and leaves out a portion. The sample lists about 150,000 clones; 75% to 90% were seen once. The sample was PBMCs. The receptor set was obtained from a woman between 18 and 29 years old in good health and CMV-seronegative.

In its sample, this clone was seen a few times. The V and J genes are TRBV9 and TRBJ2-2, with 7 bases identical to TRBD2. With 4 bases clipped from V and 7 bases from J, the junction kept 13 bases outside the gene matches. The CDR3 is made up of 16 amino acids. Germline lookup yields CDR1 SGDLS and CDR2 YYNGEE. For the CDR3, the DNA is TGTGCCAGCAGCCCGAGGGGCGGGAGTTTGATCGGGGAGCTGTTTTTT. Translation gives CASSPRGGSLIGELFF.

The chain couples TRBV19 to TRBJ2-7, with 8 bases aligning to TRBD2. The germline CDR1 and CDR2 sequences are LNHDA and SQIVND (reference sequence). This CDR3 contains 13 residues. Losses at the gene ends were 5 bases for V and 6 bases for J; bases not matched to a gene: 6. The CDR3, as DNA: TGTGCCAGTAGTTCCAGCGGGAGCGTCGAGCAGTACTTC. This sequence encodes CASSSSGSVEQYF.

The CDR3 is CASSIRRDSYEQYF. Written as DNA, the CDR3 is TGTGCCAGCTCGATCCGCCGGGACTCCTACGAGCAGTACTTC. The V call is TRBV18, the J call TRBJ2-7, with a possible D match to TRBD2 (5 bases). The CDR3 has 14 residues. Germline V gene sequence: CDR1 KGHSH, CDR2 LQKENI. Between the trimmed V and J ends, which lost 6 bases and 0 bases, there was a span of 12 bases.

V is TRBV10-3 and J is TRBJ1-1; tentatively, D is TRBD1 (5 bases). V was shortened by 7 bases and J by 1 base, with 16 bases between the two germline ends. CDR3 length: 15 residues. Germline V gives CDR1 ENHRY, CDR2 SYGVKD. CDR3 nucleotides: TGTGCCATCAAGGGTCATCGAACAGGGAACACTGAAGCTTTCTTT. This gives the protein CAIKGHRTGNTEAFF.

The V gene is TRBV4-1, the J gene TRBJ2-7, with TRBD1 matching 11 bases. Germline CDR1 MGHRA, CDR2 YSYEKL. V was clipped by 5 bases and J by 5 bases; unmatched bases: 5. The CDR3 has 14 residues. The CDR3 DNA sequence: TGCGCCAGCAGCAACCGGGACAGGGGGGACGAGCAGTACTTC. This sequence encodes CASSNRDRGDEQYF.

The J gene is TRBJ2-3, the V gene TRBV2, with a possible D match to TRBD1 (6 bases). The CDR3 has 13 residues. The germline V gene encodes CDR1 SNHLY and CDR2 FYNNEI. Trimming removed 5 bases from V and 6 bases from J, with 12 bases in between. CDR3 residues: CASSRDIVDTQYF. CDR3 bases: TGTGCCAGCAGTAGGGACATTGTCGATACGCAGTATTTT.

This chain links TRBV7-3 with TRBJ2-3, with TRBD1 identical over 9 bases. Germline CDR1 and CDR2: SGHTA and FQGTGA. The CDR3 runs 15 residues. The V segment lost 5 bases and the J segment 4 bases; nucleotides outside the gene matches: 7. Here the CDR3 DNA reads TGTGCCAGCAGCCCTCAGGGACAGGGTCCAGATACGCAGTATTTT. Translation gives CASSPQGQGPDTQYF.

This chain links TRBV5-4 with TRBJ1-1; 7 bases are shared with TRBD1. From germline, CDR1 is SGHNT and CDR2 YYREEE (reference sequence). V lost 4 bases to trimming and J lost 11 bases; unmatched junction nucleotides: 11. This CDR3 comprises 13 residues. CDR3 residues: CASSPGTERGAFF. CDR3 coding DNA: TGTGCCAGCAGCCCTGGGACAGAGAGAGGGGCTTTCTTT. The variable domain in full, completed from reference TRBV5-4 and TRBJ1-1, reads ETGVTQSPTHLIKTRGQQVTLRCSSQSGHNTVSWYQQALGQGPQFIFQYYREEENGRGNFPPRFSGLQFPNYSSELNVNALELDDSALYLCASSPGTERGAFFGQGTRLTVV.

The chain joins TRBV9 to TRBJ2-1; D is ambiguous. CDR1 is SGDLS and CDR2 is YYNGEE in the germline V gene. V was pared by 1 base and J by 6 bases, with 8 bases between. The CDR3 covers 13 residues. CDR3 sequence: CASSVPPRNEQFF. In DNA form, the CDR3 reads TGTGCCAGCAGCGTACCCCCCCGCAATGAGCAGTTCTTC. The variable domain in full, completed from reference TRBV9 and TRBJ2-1, reads DSGVTQTPKHLITATGQRVTLRCSPRSGDLSVYWYQQSLDQGLQFLIQYYNGEERAKGNILERFSAQQFPDLHSELNLSSLELGDSALYFCASSVPPRNEQFFGPGTRLTVL.

The chain carries TRBV4-2 and TRBJ2-1; 16 nucleotides align to TRBD2. This CDR3 contains 20 residues. Germline trimming cut 0 bases from V and 4 bases from J; bases unmatched to any gene: 9. Germline V gene data show CDR1 as LGHNA and CDR2 as YNFKEQ. In nucleotides, the CDR3 is TGTGCCAGCAGCCAAGATGGGACTAGCGGGAGGGTCAATCTATACAATGAGCAGTTCTTC. Encoded protein: CASSQDGTSGRVNLYNEQFF.

The CDR3 loop reads CASSRGDTQYF. In nucleotides, the CDR3 is TGTGCCAGCAGCCGGGGAGATACGCAGTATTTT. The V call is TRBV6-5, the J call TRBJ2-3, with a tentative D call TRBD2 (5 bases). This CDR3 has 11 residues. CDR1 is MNHEY and CDR2 is SVGAGI in the germline V gene. The V end was cut by 6 bases, the J end by 5 bases, with 6 bases between.

V usage is TRBV29-1 and J usage is TRBJ2-3; 13 positions agree with TRBD2. Germline CDR1 reads SQVTM; CDR2 reads ANQGSEA. The ends lost 7 bases at V and 7 bases at J; junction bases unmatched: 5. This CDR3 contains 13 residues. CDR3 bases: TGCAGCGCTGGACTAGCGGGGGAACATACGCAGTATTTT. It encodes CSAGLAGEHTQYF.

This chain uses TRBV28 with TRBJ1-2; D gene uncertain. The CDR3 runs to 10 residues. V was trimmed by 8 bases and J by 8 bases, leaving 9 bases between them. Germline loops: CDR1 MDHEN, CDR2 SYDVKM. In nucleotides, the CDR3 is TGTGCCAGCGGTCAGTGGGGCTACACCTTC. Its translation is CASGQWGYTF.

The V call is TRBV4-2, the J call TRBJ2-2; TRBD2 aligns across 9 bases. V was pared by 3 bases and J by 1 base, with 3 bases of the junction left unmatched. Germline V gene lookup returns CDR1 LGHNA and CDR2 YNFKEQ. CDR3 length equals 16 residues. Here the CDR3 DNA reads TGTGCCAGCAGCCAGGGGACTAGCTTGAACACCGGGGAGCTGTTTTTT. Translating it yields CASSQGTSLNTGELFF.

The V and J genes are TRBV14 and TRBJ2-7, with TRBD1 identical over 9 bases. CDR3 length: 18 amino acids. CDR1 is SGHDN, CDR2 FVKESK, per germline. The junction had 17 bases not matched to a gene; V was cut back by 1 base and J by 7 bases. CDR3 nucleotides: TGTGCCAGCAGCCAAGGGGGGGACAGGGCCACAAATCTGCGGGAGCAGTACTTC. Residues: CASSQGGDRATNLREQYF.

The rearrangement uses TRBV5-4 and TRBJ2-1; tentatively, D is TRBD1 (6 bases). Trimming left V 1 base short and J 2 bases short, with 10 bases between. This CDR3 region has 15 residues. Germline values: CDR1 SGHNT, CDR2 YYREEE (reference sequence). The CDR3 loop is CASSLTGNPYNEQFF. Written as DNA, the CDR3 is TGTGCCAGCAGCTTGACAGGGAACCCCTACAATGAGCAGTTCTTC. Drawing the rest from reference TRBV5-4 and TRBJ2-1, the complete variable domain is ETGVTQSPTHLIKTRGQQVTLRCSSQSGHNTVSWYQQALGQGPQFIFQYYREEENGRGNFPPRFSGLQFPNYSSELNVNALELDDSALYLCASSLTGNPYNEQFFGPGTRLTVL.

This clone was seen once. The chain has TRBV19 and TRBJ2-5; perhaps TRBD2 as D (7 bases). This CDR3 has 17 amino acids. The ends were cut back, 0 bases at V and 1 base at J, with 15 bases in the middle. CDR1 and CDR2 from the germline V gene are LNHDA and SQIVND (reference sequence). This CDR3 reads CASSIEDGGGVQETQYF. CDR3 in DNA: TGTGCCAGTAGTATAGAAGACGGCGGGGGCGTCCAAGAGACCCAGTACTTC.

This clone was seen once. This sequence joins TRBV4-2 and TRBJ2-7, with 7 positions matching TRBD2. Germline CDR1 reads LGHNA; CDR2 reads YNFKEQ. V was pared by 1 base and J by 3 bases, with 6 bases of the junction left unmatched. This CDR3 is 15 amino acids long. The CDR3 DNA reads as TGTGCCAGCAGCCAAGTGGGGACTACAAGCTACGAGCAGTACTTC. Its protein is CASSQVGTTSYEQYF.

The chain uses TRBV6-5 and TRBJ2-3; TRBD2 might be the D (7 bases). CDR1 and CDR2 from the germline V gene are MNHEY and SVGAGI. The CDR3 spans 14 residues. The V and J ends lost 4 bases and 2 bases respectively, with 10 bases between them. The CDR3 DNA sequence: TGTGCCAGCAGTTGGGGGGGCAACACAGATACGCAGTATTTT. This translates into CASSWGGNTDTQYF.

V gene TRBV6-5 combines with J gene TRBJ2-3; D gene unclear. Trimming left V 5 bases short and J 1 base short, with 7 bases between. Per the germline V gene, CDR1 is MNHEY and CDR2 is SVGAGI. This CDR3 comprises 13 residues. The CDR3: CASSPLGTDTQYF. CDR3 sequence (DNA): TGTGCCAGCAGTCCCCTCGGCACAGATACGCAGTATTTT.

The rearrangement uses TRBV28 and TRBJ2-7, with a tentative D call TRBD2 (6 bases). Looked up from germline, CDR1 is MDHEN and CDR2 is SYDVKM. V was clipped by 3 bases and J by 0 bases, with 15 bases between them. This CDR3 contains 16 residues. The DNA of the CDR3 is TGTGCCAGCAGTTTCCCCTCGGACGGGAGCTCCTACGAGCAGTACTTC. Protein product: CASSFPSDGSSYEQYF. The full variable domain, its missing parts supplied by reference TRBV28 and TRBJ2-7, is DVKVTQSSRYLVKRTGEKVFLECVQDMDHENMFWYRQDPGLGLRLIYFSYDVKMKEKGDIPEGYSVSREKKERFSLILESASTNQTSMYLCASSFPSDGSSYEQYFGPGTRLTVT.

V gene TRBV10-3 combines with J gene TRBJ1-1; D might be TRBD1 (5 bases). Trimming removed 1 base at V and 0 bases at J, with 9 bases between. The CDR3 consists of 15 residues. Looked up from germline, CDR1 is ENHRY and CDR2 is SYGVKD. CDR3 bases: TGTGCCATCAGTGAGTTTGGGGCCATGAACACTGAAGCTTTCTTT. It is translated as CAISEFGAMNTEAFF.

This clone has only one observation. The genes are TRBV15 and TRBJ1-5; the match to TRBD1 covers 7 bases. The V segment lost 3 bases and the J segment 5 bases; nucleotides outside the gene matches: 4. From germline, CDR1 is LNHNV and CDR2 YYDKDF (reference sequence). This CDR3 contains 14 residues. CDR3 in amino acids: CATSRTGKDQPQHF. Here the CDR3 DNA reads TGTGCCACCAGCAGGACAGGGAAGGATCAGCCCCAGCATTTT. Supplemented by reference TRBV15 and TRBJ1-5, the full variable domain reads DAMVIQNPRYQVTQFGKPVTLSCSQTLNHNVMYWYQQKSSQAPKLLFHYYDKDFNNEADTPDNFQSRRPNTSFCFLDIRSPGLGDTAMYLCATSRTGKDQPQHFGDGTRLSIL.

The chain carries TRBV7-2 and TRBJ1-5; TRBD1 is a possible D gene (6 bases). Germline V gene sequence: CDR1 SGHTA, CDR2 FQGNSA. Deletions cut 3 bases from V and 3 bases from J, with 12 bases between. This CDR3 is built from 15 residues. CDR3 in DNA: TGTGCCAGCAGCTTCGCCGGGACATTCAATCAGCCCCAGCATTTT. This encodes CASSFAGTFNQPQHF. The entire variable domain, with the rest obtained from reference TRBV7-2 and TRBJ1-5, is as follows: GAGVSQSPSNKVTEKGKDVELRCDPISGHTALYWYRQSLGQGLEFLIYFQGNSAPDKSGLPSDRFSAERTGGSVSTLTIQRTQQEDSAVYLCASSFAGTFNQPQHFGDGTRLSIL.

The chain employs TRBV5-1 and TRBJ2-5; TRBD2 matches at 10 bases. The CDR3 extends over 15 amino acids. Germline-derived CDR1 and CDR2 are SGHRS and YFSETQ. J gave up 5 bases and V 0 bases, and 4 bases lay outside the gene matches. This chain's CDR3 is CASSLAGTSEETQYF. Here the CDR3 DNA reads TGCGCCAGCAGCTTGGCCGGGACTAGCGAGGAGACCCAGTACTTC.

The CDR3 sequence is CASSITGSNQPQHF. CDR3 DNA: TGTGCCAGTAGTATCACAGGGAGCAATCAGCCCCAGCATTTT. The rearrangement links TRBV19 to TRBJ1-5, with D maybe TRBD1 (6 bases). Per germline, CDR1 LNHDA and CDR2 SQIVND (reference sequence). The V end was cut by 3 bases, the J end by 1 base, with 7 bases between. The CDR3 covers 14 residues.